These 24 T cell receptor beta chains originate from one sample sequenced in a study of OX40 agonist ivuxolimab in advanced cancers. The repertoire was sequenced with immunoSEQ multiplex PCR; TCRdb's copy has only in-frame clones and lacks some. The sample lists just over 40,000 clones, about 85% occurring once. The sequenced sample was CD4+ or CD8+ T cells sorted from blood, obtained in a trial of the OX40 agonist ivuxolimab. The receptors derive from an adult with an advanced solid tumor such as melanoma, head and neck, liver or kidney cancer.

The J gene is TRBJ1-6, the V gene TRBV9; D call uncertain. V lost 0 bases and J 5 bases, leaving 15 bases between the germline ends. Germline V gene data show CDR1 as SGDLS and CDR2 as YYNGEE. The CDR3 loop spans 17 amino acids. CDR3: CASSVEAESQDNSPLHF. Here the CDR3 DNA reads TGTGCCAGCAGCGTAGAAGCAGAAAGCCAAGATAATTCACCCCTCCACTTT.

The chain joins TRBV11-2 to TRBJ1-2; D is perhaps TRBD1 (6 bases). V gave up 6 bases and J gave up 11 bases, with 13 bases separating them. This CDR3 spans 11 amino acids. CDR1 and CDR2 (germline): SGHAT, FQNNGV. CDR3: CASRGQGSYTF. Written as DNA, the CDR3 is TGTGCCAGCAGGGGTCAGGGGTCTTACACCTTC.

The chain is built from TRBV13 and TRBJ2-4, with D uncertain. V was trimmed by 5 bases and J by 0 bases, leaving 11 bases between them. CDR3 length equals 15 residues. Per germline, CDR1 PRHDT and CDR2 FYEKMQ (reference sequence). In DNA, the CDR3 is TGTGCCAGCAGCCCCCCAGGTACAGCCAAAAACATTCAGTACTTC. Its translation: CASSPPGTAKNIQYF.

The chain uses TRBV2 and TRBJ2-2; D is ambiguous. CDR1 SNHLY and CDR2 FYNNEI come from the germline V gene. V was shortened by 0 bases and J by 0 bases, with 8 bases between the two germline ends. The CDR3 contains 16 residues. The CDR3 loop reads CASSEARLSNTGELFF. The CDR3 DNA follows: TGTGCCAGCAGTGAAGCGCGGCTTTCGAACACCGGGGAGCTGTTTTTT.

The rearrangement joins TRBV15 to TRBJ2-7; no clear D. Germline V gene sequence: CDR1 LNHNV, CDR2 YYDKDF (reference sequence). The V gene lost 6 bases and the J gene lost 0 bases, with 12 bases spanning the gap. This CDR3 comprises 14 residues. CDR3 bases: TGTGCCACCAGTATTTCCTGGGGCTCCTACGAGCAGTACTTC. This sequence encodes CATSISWGSYEQYF. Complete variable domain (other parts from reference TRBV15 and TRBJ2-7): DAMVIQNPRYQVTQFGKPVTLSCSQTLNHNVMYWYQQKSSQAPKLLFHYYDKDFNNEADTPDNFQSRRPNTSFCFLDIRSPGLGDTAMYLCATSISWGSYEQYFGPGTRLTVT.

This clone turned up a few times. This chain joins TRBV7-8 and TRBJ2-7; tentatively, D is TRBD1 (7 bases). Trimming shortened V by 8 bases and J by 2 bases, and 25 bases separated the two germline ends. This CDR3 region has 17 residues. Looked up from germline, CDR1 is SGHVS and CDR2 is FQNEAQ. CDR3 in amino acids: CASQGGPGEARAYEQYF. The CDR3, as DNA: TGTGCCAGCCAGGGGGGCCCAGGCGAAGCGCGGGCCTACGAGCAGTACTTC.

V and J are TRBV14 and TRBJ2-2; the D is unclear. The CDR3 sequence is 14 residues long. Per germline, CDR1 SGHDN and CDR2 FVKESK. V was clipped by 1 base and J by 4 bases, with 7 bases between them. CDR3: CASSQGYTTGELFF. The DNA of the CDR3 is TGTGCCAGCAGCCAAGGATACACCACCGGGGAGCTGTTTTTT.

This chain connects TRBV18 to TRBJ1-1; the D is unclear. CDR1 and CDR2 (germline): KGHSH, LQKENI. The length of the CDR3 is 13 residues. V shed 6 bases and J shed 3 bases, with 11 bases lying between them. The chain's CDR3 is CASSAGGYTEAFF. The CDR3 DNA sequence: TGTGCCAGCTCGGCAGGAGGGTACACTGAAGCTTTCTTT.

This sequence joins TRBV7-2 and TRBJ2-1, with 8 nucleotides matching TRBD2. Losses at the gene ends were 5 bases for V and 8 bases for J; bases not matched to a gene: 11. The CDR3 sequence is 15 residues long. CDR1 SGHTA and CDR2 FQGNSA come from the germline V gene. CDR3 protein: CASSQSGSVRDEQFF. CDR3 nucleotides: TGTGCCAGCAGCCAGAGCGGGAGTGTTCGGGATGAGCAGTTCTTC.

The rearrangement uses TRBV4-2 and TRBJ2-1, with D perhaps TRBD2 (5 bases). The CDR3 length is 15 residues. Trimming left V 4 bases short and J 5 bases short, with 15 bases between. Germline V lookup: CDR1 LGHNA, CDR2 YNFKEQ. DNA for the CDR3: TGTGCCAGCAGCCCGTCTGTGCGGGCCCACAATGAGCAGTTCTTC. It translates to CASSPSVRAHNEQFF.

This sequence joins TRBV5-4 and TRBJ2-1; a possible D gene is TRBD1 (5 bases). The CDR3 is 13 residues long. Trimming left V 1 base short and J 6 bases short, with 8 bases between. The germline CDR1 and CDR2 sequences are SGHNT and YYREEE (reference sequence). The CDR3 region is CASSLSQGNEQFF. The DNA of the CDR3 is TGTGCCAGCAGCTTGTCTCAGGGCAATGAGCAGTTCTTC.

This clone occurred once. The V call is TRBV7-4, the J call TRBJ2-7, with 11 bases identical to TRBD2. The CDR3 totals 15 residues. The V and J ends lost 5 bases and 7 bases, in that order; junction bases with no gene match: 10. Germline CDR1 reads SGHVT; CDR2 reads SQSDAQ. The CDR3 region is CASSAIAGGPGEQYF. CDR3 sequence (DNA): TGTGCCAGCAGCGCGATAGCGGGAGGGCCGGGGGAGCAGTACTTC.

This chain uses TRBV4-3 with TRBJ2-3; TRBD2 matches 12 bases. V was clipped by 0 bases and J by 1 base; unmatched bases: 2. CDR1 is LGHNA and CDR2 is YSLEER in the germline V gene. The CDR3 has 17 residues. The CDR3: CASSQDRLAGGTDTQYF. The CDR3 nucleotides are TGCGCCAGCAGCCAAGATCGACTAGCGGGAGGCACAGATACGCAGTATTTT.

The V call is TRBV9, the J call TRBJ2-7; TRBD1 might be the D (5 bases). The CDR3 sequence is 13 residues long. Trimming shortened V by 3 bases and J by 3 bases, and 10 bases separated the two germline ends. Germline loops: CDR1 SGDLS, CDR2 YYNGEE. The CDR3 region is CASSGPRDYEQYF. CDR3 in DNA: TGTGCCAGCAGCGGTCCCAGGGACTACGAGCAGTACTTC.

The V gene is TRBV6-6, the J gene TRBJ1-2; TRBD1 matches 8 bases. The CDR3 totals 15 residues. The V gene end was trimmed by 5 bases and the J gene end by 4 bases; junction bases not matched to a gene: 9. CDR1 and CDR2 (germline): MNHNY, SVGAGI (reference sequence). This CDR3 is CASSVRDRSIYGYTF. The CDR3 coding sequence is TGTGCCAGCAGTGTCCGGGACAGGTCGATCTATGGCTACACCTTC.

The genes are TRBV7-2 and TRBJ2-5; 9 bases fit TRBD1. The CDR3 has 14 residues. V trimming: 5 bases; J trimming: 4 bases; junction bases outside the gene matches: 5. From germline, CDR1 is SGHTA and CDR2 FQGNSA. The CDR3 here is CASSKDRGIETQYF. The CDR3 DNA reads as TGTGCCAGCAGCAAAGACAGGGGGATAGAGACCCAGTACTTC. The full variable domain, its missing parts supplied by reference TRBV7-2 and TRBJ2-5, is GAGVSQSPSNKVTEKGKDVELRCDPISGHTALYWYRQSLGQGLEFLIYFQGNSAPDKSGLPSDRFSAERTGGSVSTLTIQRTQQEDSAVYLCASSKDRGIETQYFGPGTRLLVL.

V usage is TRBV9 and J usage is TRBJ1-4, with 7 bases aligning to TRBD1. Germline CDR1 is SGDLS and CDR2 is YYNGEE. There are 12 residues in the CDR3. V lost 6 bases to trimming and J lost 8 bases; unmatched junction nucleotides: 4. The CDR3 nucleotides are TGTGCCAGCAATCGACAGGGCGAAAAACTGTTTTTT. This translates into CASNRQGEKLFF.

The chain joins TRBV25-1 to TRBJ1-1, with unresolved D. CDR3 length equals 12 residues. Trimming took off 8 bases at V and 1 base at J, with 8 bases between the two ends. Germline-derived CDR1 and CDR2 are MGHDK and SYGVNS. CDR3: CASARENTEAFF. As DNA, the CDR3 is TGTGCCAGCGCCCGGGAGAACACTGAAGCTTTCTTT. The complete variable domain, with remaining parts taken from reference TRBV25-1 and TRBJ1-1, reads EADIYQTPRYLVIGTGKKITLECSQTMGHDKMYWYQQDPGMELHLIHYSYGVNSTEKGDLSSESTVSRIRTEHFPLTLESARPSHTSQYLCASARENTEAFFGQGTRLTVV.

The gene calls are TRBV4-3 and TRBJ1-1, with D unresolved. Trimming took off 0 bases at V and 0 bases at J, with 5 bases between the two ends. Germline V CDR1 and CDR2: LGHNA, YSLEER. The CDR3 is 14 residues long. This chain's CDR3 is CASSQEGLNTEAFF. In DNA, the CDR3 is TGCGCCAGCAGCCAAGAAGGTCTGAACACTGAAGCTTTCTTT.

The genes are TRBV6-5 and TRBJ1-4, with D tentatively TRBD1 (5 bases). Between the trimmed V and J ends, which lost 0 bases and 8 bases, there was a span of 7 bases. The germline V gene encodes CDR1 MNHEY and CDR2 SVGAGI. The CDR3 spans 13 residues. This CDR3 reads CASSYSWGEKLFF. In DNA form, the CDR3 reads TGTGCCAGCAGTTACTCCTGGGGCGAAAAACTGTTTTTT.

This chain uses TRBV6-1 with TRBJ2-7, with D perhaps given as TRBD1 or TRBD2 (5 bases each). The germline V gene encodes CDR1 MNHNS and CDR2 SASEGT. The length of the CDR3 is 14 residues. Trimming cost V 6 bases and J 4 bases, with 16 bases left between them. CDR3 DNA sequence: TGTGCCAGCAGCTATGGGGACGGTTCGTACGAGCAGTACTTC. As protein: CASSYGDGSYEQYF.

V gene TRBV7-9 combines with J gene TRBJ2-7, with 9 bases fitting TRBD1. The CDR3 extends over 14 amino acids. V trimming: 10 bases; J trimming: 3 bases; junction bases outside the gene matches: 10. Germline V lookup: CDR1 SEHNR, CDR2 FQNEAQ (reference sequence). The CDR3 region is CAIRTGTGNYEQYF. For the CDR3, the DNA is TGTGCCATCCGCACCGGGACAGGGAACTACGAGCAGTACTTC.

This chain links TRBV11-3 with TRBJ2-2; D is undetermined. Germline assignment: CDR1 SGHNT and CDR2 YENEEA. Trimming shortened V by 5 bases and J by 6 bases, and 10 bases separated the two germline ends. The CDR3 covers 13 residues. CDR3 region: CASSPDAPGELFF. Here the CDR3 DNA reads TGTGCCAGCAGCCCCGACGCCCCCGGGGAGCTGTTTTTT.

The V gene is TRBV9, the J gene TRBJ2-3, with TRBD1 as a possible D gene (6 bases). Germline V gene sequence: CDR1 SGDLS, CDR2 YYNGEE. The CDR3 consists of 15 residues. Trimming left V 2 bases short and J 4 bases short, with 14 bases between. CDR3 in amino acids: CASSVYGGGPDTQYF. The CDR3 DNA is TGTGCCAGCAGCGTCTACGGTGGGGGCCCAGATACGCAGTATTTT.